These T cell receptor beta chains were read from a single sample in a study of blood T cell repertoires in COVID-19. Produced via immunoSEQ multiplex PCR; TCRdb's table is partial and in-frame only. The sample holds over 65,000 clones; under 80% are singletons and the top ten take roughly 38%. Sequencing was carried out using peripheral blood. The receptors were sampled from a man aged 55-75 years with COVID-19, enrolled during active disease. The CDR3 runs from the conserved cysteine through the conserved F or W. D genes are given only for firm matches. Clone size appears in some rows only: once, few, many, or a class for an expanded clone.

D,size,J,V,DNA,CDR3
NA,NA,TRBJ2-3,TRBV5-4,TGTGCCAGCAGCAACCCACGGGAAGATACGCAGTATTTT,CASSNPREDTQYF
NA,NA,TRBJ2-5,TRBV5-1,TGCGCCACCGGGCGGGACTCAGGGTCTCCAAGAGAGACCCAGTACTTC,CATGRDSGSPRETQYF
TRBD1,once,TRBJ2-1,TRBV11-3,TGTGCCAGCAGCTTAGCCGGGCCGGGACAGGGATCAGGTGAGCAGTTCTTC,CASSLAGPGQGSGEQFF
TRBD2,NA,TRBJ2-6,TRBV5-8,TGTGCCAGCAGCTCGAGGACTAGCGGGGGGGTCTCTGGGGCCAACGTCCTGACTTTC,CASSSRTSGGVSGANVLTF
TRBD2,NA,TRBJ2-1,TRBV7-3,TGTGCCAGCAGCGAAGCCCCTAGCGGGGTGGGTGAGCAGTTCTTC,CASSEAPSGVGEQFF
NA,NA,TRBJ1-5,TRBV24-1,TGTGCCACCAGTGGGGGGGGGAGCAATCAGCCCCAGCATTTT,CATSGGGSNQPQHF
NA,NA,TRBJ2-7,TRBV11-3,TGTGCCAGCTCGCGGGACGCAGGAACCGAGCAGTACTTC,CASSRDAGTEQYF
TRBD1,NA,TRBJ1-2,TRBV10-3,TGTGCCATCAGTGTACCGGGACAGGGGTATGGCTACACCTTC,CAISVPGQGYGYTF
NA,NA,TRBJ2-1,TRBV6-5,TGTGCCAGCATTGGGACACTCTCCTACAATGAGCAGTTCTTC,CASIGTLSYNEQFF
NA,once,TRBJ1-4,TRBV4-2,TGTGCCAGCAGCCAAGAGGTGGTGGGTCCTAATTGGGGCACTAATGAAAAACTGTTTTTT,CASSQEVVGPNWGTNEKLFF
TRBD2,NA,TRBJ2-1,TRBV5-6,TGTGCCAGCATCCTCAAGGGACTAGCGGACTACAATGAGCAGTTCTTC,CASILKGLADYNEQFF
NA,NA,TRBJ1-1,TRBV19,TGTGCCATAGGGGGTGGCACTGAAGCTTTCTTT,CAIGGGTEAFF
NA,NA,TRBJ2-5,TRBV30,TGTGCCTGGAGACTAGGGGAGACCCAGTACTTC,CAWRLGETQYF
TRBD1,NA,TRBJ2-4,TRBV7-9,TGTGCCAGCAGCTACGACAGGGGGCCCAAAAACATTCAGTACTTC,CASSYDRGPKNIQYF
TRBD1,NA,TRBJ1-5,TRBV19,TGTGCCAGTAGGACAGGGGGTTCTAATCAGCCCCAGCATTTT,CASRTGGSNQPQHF
TRBD2,many,TRBJ2-7,TRBV4-2,TGTGCCAGCAGCCAAGAACAACTAGCGGGCGCGGCGCAGTACTTC,CASSQEQLAGAAQYF
NA,NA,TRBJ2-5,TRBV7-2,TGTGCCAGCAGCCCTGACAGGACCCAAGAGACCCAGTACTTC,CASSPDRTQETQYF
TRBD2,NA,TRBJ2-3,TRBV14,TGTGCCAGCAGCCAAAAGACTAGCGGTTTCTATACGCAGTATTTT,CASSQKTSGFYTQYF
TRBD1,NA,TRBJ1-2,TRBV25-1,TGTGCCAGCAGTGATCCCGGACAGGGAGCCGCTGGCTACACCTTC,CASSDPGQGAAGYTF
TRBD1,NA,TRBJ2-1,TRBV11-2,TGTGCCAGCAGCTTAATGCGCTGGGGGACCGGACAGGGGTGGGTTGAGCAGTTCTTC,CASSLMRWGTGQGWVEQFF
NA,NA,TRBJ2-5,TRBV5-1,TGCGCCAGCAGCTTTAGTAAGAGCGGGGAGACCCAGTACTTC,CASSFSKSGETQYF
NA,once,TRBJ1-2,TRBV11-2,TGTGCCAGCAGCTTAGGTTCTTTAGCTAACTATGGCTACACCTTC,CASSLGSLANYGYTF
NA,NA,TRBJ2-3,TRBV5-6,TGTGCCAGCAGCTGGTTCTTGGCACCTAGCACAGATACGCAGTATTTT,CASSWFLAPSTDTQYF
NA,NA,TRBJ1-1,TRBV3-1/TRBV3-2,TGTGCCAGCAGCCAACGCAGGGCGAACACTGAAGCTTTCTTT,CASSQRRANTEAFF
NA,NA,TRBJ1-2,TRBV5-5,TGTGCCAGCAGCTTGGACAGCTCCTATGGCTACACCTTC,CASSLDSSYGYTF
NA,once,TRBJ1-1,TRBV9,TGTGCCAGCAGCGAAAACAGGAACACTGAAGCTTTCTTT,CASSENRNTEAFF